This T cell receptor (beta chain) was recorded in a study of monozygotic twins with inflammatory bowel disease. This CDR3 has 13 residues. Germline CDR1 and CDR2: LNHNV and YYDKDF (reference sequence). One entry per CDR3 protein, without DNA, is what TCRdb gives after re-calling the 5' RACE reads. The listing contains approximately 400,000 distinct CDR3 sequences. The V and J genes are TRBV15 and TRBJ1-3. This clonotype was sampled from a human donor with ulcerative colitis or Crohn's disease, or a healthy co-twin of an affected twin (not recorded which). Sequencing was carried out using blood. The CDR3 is CATSWSSGNTIYF. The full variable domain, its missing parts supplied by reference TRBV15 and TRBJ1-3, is DAMVIQNPRYQVTQFGKPVTLSCSQTLNHNVMYWYQQKSSQAPKLLFHYYDKDFNNEADTPDNFQSRRPNTSFCFLDIRSPGLGDTAMYLCATSWSSGNTIYFGEGSWLTVV.